This T cell receptor (beta chain) was recovered during a study of PD-1 blockade in mismatch repair-deficient tumors. Study-level findings and limits: After pembrolizumab, tumor-resident clones rose rapidly, then generally contracted before radiologic responses.

Repertoires were generated with immunoSEQ multiplex PCR, while TCRdb's copy carries only in-frame clones and drops some. The sample lists some 66,000 clones, 88% occurring once. V dropped 4 bases and J dropped 4 bases, with 14 bases sitting between them. Germline-derived CDR1 and CDR2 are SGHNT and YYREEE (reference sequence). The CDR3 is 14 residues long. With respect to this clone: Antigen unknown.

Every patient had mismatch repair deficiency by PCR or immunohistochemistry. This rearrangement joins TRBV5-4 to TRBJ2-5; no clear D gene. This sample comprised peripheral blood, obtained 52 weeks after starting pembrolizumab. The TCR sequence derives from an adult with mismatch repair-deficient cancer. The CDR3 DNA sequence: TGTGCCAGCAGCACCAGACGAGTCCTAGAGACCCAGTACTTC. Translating gives CASSTRRVLETQYF.